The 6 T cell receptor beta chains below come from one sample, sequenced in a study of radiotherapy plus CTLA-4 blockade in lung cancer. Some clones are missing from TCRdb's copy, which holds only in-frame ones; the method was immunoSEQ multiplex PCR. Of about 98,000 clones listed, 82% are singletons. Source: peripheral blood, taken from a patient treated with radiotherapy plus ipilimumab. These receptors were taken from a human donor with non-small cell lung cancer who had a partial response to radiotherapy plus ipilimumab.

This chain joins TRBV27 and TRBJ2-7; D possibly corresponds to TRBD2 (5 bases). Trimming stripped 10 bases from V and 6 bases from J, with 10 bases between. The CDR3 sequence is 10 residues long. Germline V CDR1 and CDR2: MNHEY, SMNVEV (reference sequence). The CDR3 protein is CANGNSEQYF. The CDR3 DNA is TGTGCCAACGGGAATTCCGAGCAGTACTTC.

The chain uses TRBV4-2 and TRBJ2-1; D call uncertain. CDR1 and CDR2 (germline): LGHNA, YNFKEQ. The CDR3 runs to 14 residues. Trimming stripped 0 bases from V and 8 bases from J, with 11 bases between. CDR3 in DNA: TGTGCCAGCAGCCAAGATCCCCAGGATGATGAGCAGTTCTTC. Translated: CASSQDPQDDEQFF.

CDR3 DNA sequence: TGCAGCTACAGACCCGTCGGGGGAGATACGCAGTATTTT. Protein: CSYRPVGGDTQYF. The chain is built from TRBV29-1 and TRBJ2-3; tentatively, D is TRBD2 (6 bases). CDR1 SQVTM and CDR2 ANQGSEA come from the germline V gene. Trimming took 8 bases from V and 5 from J, leaving 17 bases between them. The CDR3 is 13 amino acids.

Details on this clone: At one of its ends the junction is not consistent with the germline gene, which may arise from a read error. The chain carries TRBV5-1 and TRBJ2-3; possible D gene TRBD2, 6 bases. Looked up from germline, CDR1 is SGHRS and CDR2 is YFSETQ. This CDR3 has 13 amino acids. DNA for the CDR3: TGCGCCAGCAGCTTGGGACTAGGTAATGACGGGGATTTT. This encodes CASSLGLGNDGDF.

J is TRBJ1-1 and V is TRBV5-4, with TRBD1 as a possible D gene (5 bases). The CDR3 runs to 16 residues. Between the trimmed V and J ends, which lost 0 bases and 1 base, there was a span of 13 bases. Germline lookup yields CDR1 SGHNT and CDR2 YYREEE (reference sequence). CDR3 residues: CASSLAGRVANTEAFF. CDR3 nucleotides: TGTGCCAGCAGCTTGGCCGGCAGGGTTGCGAACACTGAAGCTTTCTTT.

CDR3 region: CASSLGRLKNRSYEQYF. The CDR3 nucleotides are TGTGCCAGCAGCTTGGGTAGGCTGAAAAACAGGTCCTACGAGCAGTACTTC. The gene calls are TRBV5-6 and TRBJ2-7; tentative D call: TRBD1 (5 bases). Germline V gene sequence: CDR1 SGHDT, CDR2 YYEEEE. Between the trimmed V and J ends, which lost 0 bases and 1 base, there was a span of 17 bases. The CDR3 extends over 17 amino acids.